This entry is about one T cell receptor beta chain. CDR1 and CDR2 (germline): MNHNS, SASEGT. Deletions cut 4 bases from V and 1 base from J, with 8 bases between. This CDR3 has 14 amino acids. This entry belongs to a study of T cell changes during pregnancy in multiple sclerosis. Assay used: immunoSEQ multiplex PCR; TCRdb lists only in-frame clones, some missing. The profile covers approximately 100,000 clones, with approximately 90% appearing a single time and about 3.2% taken by the ten largest. Sequences were derived from peripheral blood, sampled after pregnancy. This TCR was recovered from a female donor with multiple sclerosis, enrolled in a pregnancy study. V gene TRBV6-1 combines with J gene TRBJ2-4, with a tentative D call TRBD1 (5 bases). The CDR3: CASSVDSAKNIQYF. As DNA, the CDR3 is TGTGCCAGCAGTGTCGACAGCGCCAAAAACATTCAGTACTTC.